These 20 T cell receptor beta chains came from one sample sequenced in a study of control samples from healthy donors and cancer patients. This table comes from immunoSEQ multiplex PCR, and its TCRdb copy is limited to in-frame clones, with some not included. The table shows about 82,000 clones, with just under 95% occurring only once. The sequenced sample consisted of blood. The receptors were gathered from a young woman in good health.

This clone occurred once. The gene calls are TRBV7-2 and TRBJ2-7, with D uncertain. Germline lookup yields CDR1 SGHTA and CDR2 FQGNSA. V shed 5 bases and J shed 2 bases, with 19 bases lying between them. The CDR3 runs 16 residues. The CDR3 spells CASSPDGEKHAYEQYF. The CDR3 coding sequence is TGTGCCAGCAGCCCCGATGGGGAAAAACACGCCTACGAGCAGTACTTC.

This clone was detected only once. V and J are TRBV5-3 and TRBJ2-4, with TRBD1 matching 7 bases. TRBV5-3 counts as an open reading frame of uncertain function. V gave up 0 bases and J gave up 6 bases; unmatched junction bases: 6. This CDR3 contains 15 residues. The CDR3 sequence is CARSLVPGTANIQYF. CDR3 nucleotide sequence: TGTGCCAGAAGCTTGGTGCCCGGGACAGCAAACATTCAGTACTTC.

The rearrangement links TRBV6-2 or TRBV6-3 to TRBJ1-5, with D tentatively TRBD1 (5 bases). This CDR3 is 15 amino acids long. The germline V and J ends were trimmed by 5 bases and 9 bases, with 20 bases remaining between them. Germline CDR1 is MNHEY and CDR2 is SVGEGT. CDR3 coding DNA: TGTGCCAGCAGTCCGCCGGGGCCCCCCTTTTGGCCCCAGCATTTT. Its translation is CASSPPGPPFWPQHF.

This clone was seen once. The chain is built from TRBV24-1 and TRBJ1-5, with D unclear. The ends were cut back, 6 bases at V and 7 bases at J, with 12 bases in the middle. Germline lookup yields CDR1 KGHDR and CDR2 SFDVKD. The CDR3 totals 13 residues. The CDR3 DNA reads as TGTGCCACCAGTCAAGGACGGGTCCAGCCCCAGCATTTT. This translates into CATSQGRVQPQHF.

This chain uses TRBV19 with TRBJ1-5; possibly TRBD1 for D (6 bases). The CDR3 loop spans 14 amino acids. The germline CDR1 and CDR2 sequences are LNHDA and SQIVND (reference sequence). The V end lost 7 bases, the J end lost 4 bases, and 14 bases lay between the germline ends. CDR3 DNA sequence: TGTGCCAGTATCGCAGGGGAACGGAATCAGCCCCAGCATTTT. Protein product: CASIAGERNQPQHF.

CDR3 DNA sequence: TGTGCCAGTAGTATTGCGGGGGCAGGCTACACCTTC. Translating it yields CASSIAGAGYTF. V and J are TRBV19 and TRBJ1-2, with a weak D call TRBD1 (6 bases). Between the trimmed V and J ends, which lost 3 bases and 8 bases, there was a span of 10 bases. The CDR3 loop spans 12 amino acids. Germline CDR1 is LNHDA and CDR2 is SQIVND (reference sequence).

V and J are TRBV6-2 or TRBV6-3 and TRBJ2-7, with 13 bases fitting TRBD2. CDR3 length: 22 amino acids. Germline trimming cut 6 bases from V and 3 bases from J; bases unmatched to any gene: 26. Germline CDR1 reads MNHEY; CDR2 reads SVGEGT. Written as DNA, the CDR3 is TGTGCCAGCAGCCCAAATCCGTTTCTTCGGGGACTAGCGGGATTCCGGGGCTACGAGCAGTACTTC. Translation: CASSPNPFLRGLAGFRGYEQYF.

The rearrangement links TRBV7-8 to TRBJ1-6, with D maybe TRBD1 (6 bases). The V end lost 0 bases, the J end lost 9 bases, and 15 bases lay between the germline ends. This CDR3 spans 16 amino acids. Germline V gene lookup returns CDR1 SGHVS and CDR2 FQNEAQ. The CDR3 region has the DNA TGTGCCAGCAGCTTAGCGCAGGGGCAGAAAAGTTCACCCCTCCACTTT. Its protein product is CASSLAQGQKSSPLHF. Full variable domain (missing parts from reference TRBV7-8 and TRBJ1-6): GAGVSQSPRYKVAKRGQDVALRCDPISGHVSLFWYQQALGQGPEFLTYFQNEAQLDKSGLPSDRFFAERPEGSVSTLKIQRTQQEDSAVYLCASSLAQGQKSSPLHFGNGTRLTVT.

V gene TRBV2 combines with J gene TRBJ2-7; D gene uncertain. In germline, CDR1 is SNHLY, CDR2 FYNNEI. The CDR3 totals 15 residues. The V gene lost 6 bases and the J gene lost 2 bases, with 17 bases spanning the gap. CDR3 coding DNA: TGTGCCAGCAGCCCAAGCTCCGCCAGGACCTACGAGCAGTACTTC. Its translation: CASSPSSARTYEQYF.

The genes are TRBV4-2 and TRBJ1-2, with a possible D match to TRBD1 (5 bases). This CDR3 has 16 amino acids. V was pared by 0 bases and J by 2 bases, with 13 bases between. Germline V gene data show CDR1 as LGHNA and CDR2 as YNFKEQ. The CDR3 loop reads CASSQDPGNRNYGYTF. In DNA form, the CDR3 reads TGTGCCAGCAGCCAAGATCCGGGGAACAGGAACTATGGCTACACCTTC.

The chain carries TRBV4-1 and TRBJ2-2; unclear D gene. This CDR3 spans 18 amino acids. Trimming left V 0 bases short and J 0 bases short, with 14 bases between. CDR1 is MGHRA and CDR2 is YSYEKL in the germline V gene. This CDR3 is CASSQDLVAPPNTGELFF. In DNA form, the CDR3 reads TGCGCCAGCAGCCAAGATCTGGTGGCGCCCCCGAACACCGGGGAGCTGTTTTTT.

This clone occurred a few times. The rearrangement uses TRBV19 and TRBJ1-2; 8 bases are shared with TRBD1. CDR3 size: 15 residues. The V gene end was trimmed by 6 bases and the J gene end by 6 bases; junction bases not matched to a gene: 12. Germline V gene data show CDR1 as LNHDA and CDR2 as SQIVND (reference sequence). CDR3 bases: TGTGCCAGTAGAGACCCAGGACAGGGTTTCGATGGCTACACCTTC. It yields the protein CASRDPGQGFDGYTF.

Many counts were recorded for this clone. The rearrangement uses TRBV10-3 and TRBJ2-7, with D tentatively TRBD1 (5 bases). Germline V gene sequence: CDR1 ENHRY, CDR2 SYGVKD. V lost 6 bases and J 2 bases, leaving 26 bases between the germline ends. The CDR3 spans 18 residues. The CDR3 loop is CAIREGGVGQATTYEQYF. As DNA, the CDR3 is TGTGCCATCAGGGAAGGTGGGGTGGGGCAGGCAACCACCTACGAGCAGTACTTC.

The CDR3 here is CASSPPRVREKLFF. The DNA of the CDR3 is TGTGCCAGCTCACCTCCCAGGGTGAGAGAAAAACTGTTTTTT. The chain is built from TRBV18 and TRBJ1-4; D might be TRBD1 (5 bases). The CDR3 is 14 residues long. Germline CDR1 reads KGHSH; CDR2 reads LQKENI. Deletions cut 3 bases from V and 8 bases from J, with 13 bases between.

CDR3 in amino acids: CASSTLGQGKEQFF. DNA for the CDR3: TGTGCCAGCAGCACCCTAGGACAGGGCAAGGAGCAGTTCTTC. The V gene is TRBV7-2, the J gene TRBJ2-1; 8 bases align to TRBD1. The V gene's germline CDR1 is SGHTA and CDR2 FQGNSA. This CDR3 has 14 residues. V lost 5 bases and J lost 10; bases outside the gene matches: 10.

The genes are TRBV19 and TRBJ1-2, with 7 bases that match TRBD1. This CDR3 comprises 13 residues. Trimming took 6 bases from V and 2 from J; bases not matched to a gene: 3. From germline, CDR1 is LNHDA and CDR2 SQIVND (reference sequence). The CDR3 DNA reads as TGTGCCAGTAGCCCGACAGGGAACTATGGCTACACCTTC. It encodes CASSPTGNYGYTF.

This chain links TRBV11-2 with TRBJ1-1, with a possible D match to TRBD1 (5 bases). This CDR3 is 15 amino acids long. Germline CDR1 reads SGHAT; CDR2 reads FQNNGV. V lost 0 bases, J lost 5 bases, and 13 bases lay in between. This chain's CDR3 is CASSLDPGLGTEAFF. The CDR3 DNA follows: TGTGCCAGCAGCTTAGACCCAGGGCTGGGTACTGAAGCTTTCTTT.

The V and J genes are TRBV7-2 and TRBJ2-7, with D possibly TRBD2 on 5 matching bases. Trimming pared 3 bases from V and 6 bases from J, leaving 9 bases between. Germline assignment: CDR1 SGHTA and CDR2 FQGNSA. The CDR3 totals 12 residues. Here the CDR3 DNA reads TGTGCCAGCAGCTTGGTTGGGAGCGAGCAGTACTTC. Its translation is CASSLVGSEQYF.

The CDR3 spells CASSILAGYEQYF. DNA of the CDR3: TGTGCCAGTAGTATACTAGCGGGATACGAGCAGTACTTC. The genes are TRBV19 and TRBJ2-7; 9 bases are a match to TRBD2. V shed 2 bases, J shed 4 bases, and the junction held 0 bases outside the gene matches. The length of the CDR3 is 13 residues. Germline V gene lookup returns CDR1 LNHDA and CDR2 SQIVND (reference sequence).

This clone is a singleton in its sample. The chain has TRBV19 and TRBJ1-2, with D uncertain. Trimming stripped 4 bases from V and 2 bases from J, with 14 bases between. This CDR3 contains 15 residues. Looked up from germline, CDR1 is LNHDA and CDR2 is SQIVND (reference sequence). The CDR3 nucleotides read TGTGCCAGTAGTAGAGCATTCACAGCAAACTATGGCTACACCTTC. This encodes CASSRAFTANYGYTF.